The 25 T cell receptor beta chains below were found in one sample sequenced in a study of control samples from healthy donors and cancer patients. This table comes from immunoSEQ multiplex PCR, and its TCRdb copy is limited to in-frame clones, with some not included. The data hold roughly 80,000 clones, with approximately 89% observed a single time. The sequencing input was blood. The receptors shown here come from a man between 50 and 59 years old in good health.

The chain employs TRBV19 and TRBJ1-6, with a tentative D call TRBD1 (6 bases). Trimming left V 8 bases short and J 7 bases short, with 18 bases between. CDR3 size: 15 residues. Germline-derived CDR1 and CDR2 are LNHDA and SQIVND (reference sequence). CDR3 protein: CASDTGRGQNSPLHF. The DNA for the CDR3 is TGTGCCAGTGACACAGGGAGAGGACAGAATTCACCCCTCCACTTT.

The chain uses TRBV7-8 and TRBJ2-7, with D unclear. This CDR3 is built from 15 residues. Trimming took off 1 base at V and 2 bases at J, with 12 bases between the two ends. The germline V gene has CDR1 SGHVS and CDR2 FQNEAQ. CDR3 coding DNA: TGTGCCAGCAGCTTAGGGTCGACGGAAACCTACGAGCAGTACTTC. Its protein is CASSLGSTETYEQYF.

The chain recombines TRBV7-6 with TRBJ2-7; the D gene is possibly TRBD1 (7 bases). CDR1 is SGHVS and CDR2 is FNYEAQ in the germline V gene. Trimming took 5 bases from V and 1 from J, leaving 15 bases between them. The CDR3 is made up of 15 amino acids. CDR3: CASSLRAGGSYEQYF. As DNA, the CDR3 is TGTGCCAGCAGCCTAAGGGCAGGGGGGTCCTACGAGCAGTACTTC.

For this clone: Within the sample, other DNA sequences also encode this same CDR3. The rearrangement links TRBV14 to TRBJ1-2; D unclear. CDR1 is SGHDN and CDR2 is FVKESK in the germline V gene. The ends were cut back, 4 bases at V and 2 bases at J, with 5 bases in the middle. The CDR3 is 12 residues long. CDR3 sequence: CASSPQNYGYTF. In nucleotides, the CDR3 is TGTGCCAGCAGCCCCCAGAACTATGGCTACACCTTC.

This chain joins TRBV4-1 and TRBJ1-1, with D unresolved. There are 11 residues in the CDR3. The V and J ends lost 4 bases and 3 bases respectively, with 3 bases between them. Germline V gene sequence: CDR1 MGHRA, CDR2 YSYEKL. Here the CDR3 DNA reads TGCGCCAGCAGCCGGTACACTGAAGCTTTCTTT. Translating it yields CASSRYTEAFF.

The chain is built from TRBV19 and TRBJ1-2; D is uncertain. The germline CDR1 and CDR2 sequences are LNHDA and SQIVND (reference sequence). Between the trimmed V and J ends, which lost 3 bases and 8 bases, there was a span of 7 bases. The CDR3 runs 11 residues. The CDR3 spells CASSMRLGYTF. CDR3 DNA sequence: TGTGCCAGTAGTATGAGGTTGGGCTACACCTTC. Drawing the rest from reference TRBV19 and TRBJ1-2, the complete variable domain is DGGITQSPKYLFRKEGQNVTLSCEQNLNHDAMYWYRQDPGQGLRLIYYSQIVNDFQKGDIAEGYSVSREKKESFPLTVTSAQKNPTAFYLCASSMRLGYTFGSGTRLTVV.

J is TRBJ2-1 and V is TRBV19; 11 bases agree with TRBD1. V was pared by 5 bases and J by 9 bases, with 12 bases of the junction left unmatched. Germline V gives CDR1 LNHDA, CDR2 SQIVND (reference sequence). The CDR3 spans 16 residues. The CDR3 DNA is TGTGCCAGTAGTTTTCCCGGGACAGGGGGATGGTTTGAGCAGTTCTTC. Its translation is CASSFPGTGGWFEQFF.

This rearrangement joins TRBV6-5 to TRBJ2-3, with D hard to call. CDR1 and CDR2 from the germline V gene are MNHEY and SVGAGI. Trimming removed 4 bases from V and 0 bases from J, with 8 bases in between. This CDR3 has 14 residues. DNA of the CDR3: TGTGCCAGCAGTTCGGGCCCTAGCACAGATACGCAGTATTTT. This encodes CASSSGPSTDTQYF.

The chain joins TRBV24-1 to TRBJ1-1; D is unclear. With 6 bases removed from V and 4 bases from J, the gap between germline ends came to 8 bases. Per the germline V gene, CDR1 is KGHDR and CDR2 is SFDVKD. The CDR3 totals 12 residues. The CDR3 DNA is TGTGCCACCAGTAGAGGGAGCACTGAAGCTTTCTTT. Protein product: CATSRGSTEAFF.

The CDR3, as DNA: TGTGCCAGCAGTAGACAGGGGAGCTCCTACGAGCAGTACTTC. Translating gives CASSRQGSSYEQYF. This rearrangement joins TRBV6-5 to TRBJ2-7; the match to TRBD1 covers 8 bases. J lost 0 bases, V lost 5 bases, and 3 bases had no gene match. This CDR3 comprises 14 residues. Germline V gene sequence: CDR1 MNHEY, CDR2 SVGAGI.

The chain carries TRBV27 and TRBJ1-6, with 12 bases lining up with TRBD1. CDR1 and CDR2 (germline): MNHEY, SMNVEV (reference sequence). The CDR3 contains 21 residues. Trimming took 3 bases from V and 0 from J; bases not matched to a gene: 12. The CDR3 protein is CASSFRGTGGTSSSYNSPLHF. The CDR3, as DNA: TGTGCCAGCAGTTTTAGGGGGACAGGGGGCACATCCAGCTCCTATAATTCACCCCTCCACTTT.

V usage is TRBV6-1 and J usage is TRBJ1-2; D not certain. Germline V lookup: CDR1 MNHNS, CDR2 SASEGT. The CDR3 covers 13 residues. The V gene lost 3 bases and the J gene lost 5 bases, with 10 bases spanning the gap. CDR3 sequence: CASSEAEMYGYTF. The CDR3 DNA is TGTGCCAGCAGTGAGGCCGAAATGTATGGCTACACCTTC.

This chain joins TRBV9 and TRBJ2-2; 7 bases match TRBD2. The CDR3 loop spans 16 amino acids. Germline V gene lookup returns CDR1 SGDLS and CDR2 YYNGEE. V lost 0 bases and J lost 4; bases outside the gene matches: 6. CDR3 residues: CASSVVSGGGTGELFF. For the CDR3, the DNA is TGTGCCAGCAGCGTAGTTTCGGGGGGAGGCACCGGGGAGCTGTTTTTT.

The CDR3 protein is CASSYEALGYTF. The DNA of the CDR3 is TGTGCCAGCAGTTACGAGGCACTCGGCTACACCTTC. This chain uses TRBV6-6 with TRBJ1-2; no firm D call. Germline V CDR1 and CDR2: MNHNY, SVGAGI (reference sequence). The CDR3 is made up of 12 amino acids. V was pared by 2 bases and J by 8 bases, with 9 bases between.

The V gene is TRBV12-3 or TRBV12-4, the J gene TRBJ1-3, with D unclear. The germline V and J ends were trimmed by 7 bases and 0 bases, with 7 bases remaining between them. CDR3 length: 13 amino acids. The CDR3 region has the DNA TGTGCCAGCACCGTCCTCTCTGGAAACACCATATATTTT. Amino acid sequence: CASTVLSGNTIYF.

The chain joins TRBV18 to TRBJ1-5; TRBD1 might be the D (6 bases). This CDR3 region has 16 residues. Germline loops: CDR1 KGHSH, CDR2 LQKENI. V lost 2 bases and J lost 3, with 14 bases in between. CDR3 sequence (DNA): TGTGCCAGCTCACCAATTGTGACAGGAAACAATCAGCCCCAGCATTTT. Translating gives CASSPIVTGNNQPQHF.

In DNA, the CDR3 is TGTGCCAGCTCTATCCCAACAGGGACTGTCACTGAAGCTTTCTTT. Translated, it gives CASSIPTGTVTEAFF. The chain carries TRBV6-6 and TRBJ1-1; D possibly corresponds to TRBD1 (6 bases). V was cut by 8 bases and J by 4 bases, with 20 bases left in between. Germline V gene lookup returns CDR1 MNHNY and CDR2 SVGAGI (reference sequence). There are 15 residues in the CDR3.

The chain recombines TRBV19 with TRBJ2-6; TRBD1 matches at 7 bases. The CDR3 is 17 amino acids. CDR1 is LNHDA and CDR2 is SQIVND in the germline V gene (reference sequence). V shed 3 bases, J shed 2 bases, and the junction held 7 bases outside the gene matches. The CDR3 DNA follows: TGTGCCAGTAGTATTTCGGACAGGTCGGCTGGGGCCAACGTCCTGACTTTC. Amino acid sequence: CASSISDRSAGANVLTF. Using reference TRBV19 and TRBJ2-6 for the parts outside the CDR3, the full variable domain is DGGITQSPKYLFRKEGQNVTLSCEQNLNHDAMYWYRQDPGQGLRLIYYSQIVNDFQKGDIAEGYSVSREKKESFPLTVTSAQKNPTAFYLCASSISDRSAGANVLTFGAGSRLTVL.

The V gene is TRBV30, the J gene TRBJ1-3; D gene uncertain. Germline-derived CDR1 and CDR2 are GTSNPN and SVGIG (reference sequence). The CDR3 loop spans 15 amino acids. The V end was cut by 0 bases, the J end by 0 bases, with 9 bases between. The CDR3 DNA is TGTGCCTGGAGTGTAAGGGCCGGCTCTGGAAACACCATATATTTT. Translated: CAWSVRAGSGNTIYF.

This chain connects TRBV7-8 to TRBJ2-5, with 9 bases that match TRBD1. Germline V gene sequence: CDR1 SGHVS, CDR2 FQNEAQ. The junction had 17 bases not matched to a gene; V was cut back by 4 bases and J by 2 bases. This CDR3 spans 19 amino acids. The CDR3 loop is CASSSRGQGSWGLQETQYF. CDR3 coding DNA: TGTGCCAGCAGCTCACGGGGACAGGGCTCATGGGGCCTACAAGAGACCCAGTACTTC.

This chain joins TRBV27 and TRBJ1-2; D possibly corresponds to TRBD1 (6 bases). This CDR3 has 15 residues. Germline V gene lookup returns CDR1 MNHEY and CDR2 SMNVEV (reference sequence). The V end lost 6 bases, the J end lost 6 bases, and 20 bases lay between the germline ends. CDR3 loop: CASSQGGSGVNGYTF. DNA for the CDR3: TGTGCCAGCAGCCAAGGGGGTTCAGGAGTCAATGGCTACACCTTC.

The rearrangement links TRBV13 to TRBJ2-1; no definite D call. The V end lost 3 bases, the J end lost 6 bases, and 12 bases lay between the germline ends. The CDR3 is 14 residues long. Germline CDR1 and CDR2: PRHDT and FYEKMQ (reference sequence). CDR3 in DNA: TGTGCCAGCAGCTTCTGGGGTCCGGCCAATGAGCAGTTCTTC. Translating it yields CASSFWGPANEQFF. The whole variable domain, filled in from reference TRBV13 and TRBJ2-1, reads AAGVIQSPRHLIKEKRETATLKCYPIPRHDTVYWYQQGPGQDPQFLISFYEKMQSDKGSIPDRFSAQQFSDYHSELNMSSLELGDSALYFCASSFWGPANEQFFGPGTRLTVL.

V and J are TRBV6-6 and TRBJ1-1; possible D gene TRBD1, 6 bases. The V gene lost 5 bases and the J gene lost 1 base, with 14 bases spanning the gap. The CDR3 is 15 amino acids. Germline-derived CDR1 and CDR2 are MNHNY and SVGAGI (reference sequence). In nucleotides, the CDR3 is TGTGCCAGCAGTGATACAGGGTTGGCGAACACTGAAGCTTTCTTT. Its translation is CASSDTGLANTEAFF.

This clone was detected a few times. The gene calls are TRBV2 and TRBJ2-3; 8 bases agree with TRBD2. The CDR3 runs to 13 residues. Germline assignment: CDR1 SNHLY and CDR2 FYNNEI. J gave up 1 base and V 6 bases, and 0 bases lay outside the gene matches. The CDR3 sequence: CASRRGGTDTQYF. The CDR3 DNA is TGTGCCAGCAGGCGGGGGGGCACAGATACGCAGTATTTT.

A single count supports this clone. V usage is TRBV24-1 and J usage is TRBJ2-5, with 7 bases aligning to TRBD1. The CDR3 runs 15 residues. Germline V CDR1 and CDR2: KGHDR, SFDVKD. The ends lost 5 bases at V and 5 bases at J; junction bases unmatched: 10. CDR3 residues: CATSAVDRVEETQYF. CDR3 in DNA: TGTGCCACCAGTGCCGTAGACAGGGTTGAGGAGACCCAGTACTTC.